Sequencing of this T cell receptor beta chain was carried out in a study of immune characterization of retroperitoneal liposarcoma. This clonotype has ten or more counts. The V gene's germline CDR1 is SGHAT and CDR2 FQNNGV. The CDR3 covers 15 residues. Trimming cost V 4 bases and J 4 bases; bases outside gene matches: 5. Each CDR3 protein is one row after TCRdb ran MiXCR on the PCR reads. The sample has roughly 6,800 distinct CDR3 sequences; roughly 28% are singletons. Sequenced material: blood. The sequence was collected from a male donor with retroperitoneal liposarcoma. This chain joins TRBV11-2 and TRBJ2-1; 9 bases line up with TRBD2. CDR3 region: CASSSLAGVYNEQFF. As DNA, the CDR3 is TGTGCCAGCAGCTCACTAGCGGGCGTATACAATGAGCAGTTCTTC.